The rows below give T cell receptor beta chains drawn from one sample of a study of glioma-infiltrating T cells. TCRdb ran MiXCR on the multiplex PCR reads and lists one entry per CDR3 protein. The sample includes approximately 90,000 distinct CDR3 sequences, around 23% of them seen just once. Sequencing input: glioma tissue, nonneoplastic brain tissue, or PBMCs (not recorded which). The source is a human donor with low-grade glioma or glioblastoma, undergoing nonglioma brain surgery, or in good health (not recorded which). The CDR3 runs from the conserved cysteine through the conserved F or W. The D gene is left open where the match is weak. The size entry is marked missing in some rows and otherwise reads once, few, many or a size class.

J gene,CDR3 length,D gene,V gene,clone size,CDR3 protein,CDR3 DNA
TRBJ2-7,14,-,TRBV7-6,many,CASSTGHRSSTQYF,TGTGCCAGCAGCACCGGACATAGGAGTAGTACGCAGTACTTC
TRBJ2-3,15,-,TRBV5-1,-,CASSMTDRSTDTQYF,TGCGCCAGCAGCATGACAGACCGCAGCACAGATACGCAGTATTTT
TRBJ2-7,14,-,TRBV5-1,few,CASSLGDRNYEQYF,TGCGCCAGCAGCTTAGGGGATAGGAACTACGAGCAGTACTTC
TRBJ1-5,15,-,TRBV7-6,many,CASSPLLGSNQPQHF,TGTGCCAGCAGCCCCCTTTTGGGTAGCAATCAGCCCCAGCATTTT
TRBJ2-1,14,TRBD2,TRBV18,many,CASSLPGLSNEQFF,TGTGCCAGCTCACTGCCGGGACTAAGCAATGAGCAGTTCTTC
TRBJ1-1,14,-,TRBV5-4,many,CASSSNNMNTEAFF,TGTGCCAGCAGCTCTAACAACATGAACACTGAAGCTTTCTTT
TRBJ1-3,14,TRBD1,TRBV12-3/TRBV12-4,many,CASSPRGHGNTIYF,TGTGCCAGCAGTCCCAGGGGGCACGGAAACACCATATATTTT
TRBJ1-1,13,-,TRBV7-9,-,CASSLLGVTEAFF,TGTGCCAGCAGCTTATTGGGGGTCACTGAAGCTTTCTTT
TRBJ2-7,15,-,TRBV4-2,-,CASSQGPGVEDEQYF,TGTGCCAGCAGCCAAGGTCCAGGGGTCGAGGACGAGCAGTACTTC
TRBJ1-3,14,-,TRBV20-1,many,CSAPRGGTGNTIYF,TGCAGTGCCCCGCGGGGCGGAACTGGAAACACCATATATTTT
TRBJ1-1,14,-,TRBV14,many,CASSQVGRATEAFF,TGTGCCAGCAGCCAAGTCGGCAGGGCGACTGAAGCTTTCTTT
TRBJ2-7,14,-,TRBV29-1,-,CSVEDRTHPYEQYF,TGCAGCGTTGAAGATCGGACTCACCCCTACGAGCAGTACTTC
TRBJ2-5,14,TRBD1,TRBV6-1,many,CASSPGQVQETQYF,TGTGCCAGCAGTCCTGGACAGGTTCAAGAGACCCAGTACTTC
TRBJ2-3,16,-,TRBV24-1,many,CATSDYRGGGTDTQYF,TGTGCCACCAGTGATTACAGGGGAGGGGGTACAGATACGCAGTATTTT
TRBJ2-5,14,-,TRBV7-2,few,CASSLAGTGETQYF,TGTGCCAGCAGCTTAGCGGGGACTGGAGAGACCCAGTACTTC
TRBJ1-4,16,-,TRBV12-3/TRBV12-4,many,CASSRVSVATNEKLFF,TGTGCCAGCAGCCGAGTTTCCGTTGCAACTAATGAAAAACTGTTTTTT
TRBJ1-1,14,-,TRBV20-1,many,CSANVGGLNTEAFF,TGCAGTGCCAACGTGGGAGGGCTAAACACTGAAGCTTTCTTT
TRBJ2-2,13,-,TRBV6-1,many,CASSRDLAGELFF,TGTGCCAGCAGTAGGGATCTCGCCGGGGAGCTGTTTTTT
TRBJ2-1,18,-,TRBV6-2/TRBV6-3,many,CASSYSQRATRSYNEQFF,TGTGCCAGCAGTTACTCCCAGCGGGCTACCCGCTCCTACAATGAGCAGTTCTTC
TRBJ1-5,15,-,TRBV20-1,many,CSARDRDPSNQPQHF,TGCAGTGCTAGGGACAGAGACCCTAGCAATCAGCCCCAGCATTTT
TRBJ2-1,15,-,TRBV2,many,CASKPRGLSYNEQFF,TGTGCCAGTAAACCGAGGGGACTCTCATACAATGAGCAGTTCTTC
TRBJ2-7,14,TRBD2,TRBV19,many,CASRTSGSNYEQYF,TGTGCCAGTAGGACTAGCGGGAGTAACTACGAGCAGTACTTC
TRBJ1-5,18,-,TRBV14,few,CASSQATWDGQSNQPQHF,TGTGCCAGCAGCCAAGCAACTTGGGACGGACAAAGCAATCAGCCCCAGCATTTT